These 18 T cell receptor beta chains were all obtained from the same sample, sequenced in a study of CD8 T cells in ankylosing spondylitis. TCRdb passed the 5' RACE reads through MiXCR, listing each CDR3 protein once. The table has fewer than 400,000 distinct CDR3 sequences, about 15% seen once. Sequenced input: blood, either unsorted or a sorted T cell fraction (not recorded which). Source of these receptors: a male donor with ankylosing spondylitis or in good health (not recorded which).

V is TRBV6-5 and J is TRBJ2-7; no definite D call. The germline V and J ends were trimmed by 0 bases and 6 bases, with 12 bases remaining between them. The CDR3 has 14 residues. Per the germline V gene, CDR1 is MNHEY and CDR2 is SVGAGI. CDR3 bases: TGTGCCAGCAGTTACTCGCCGAGCCGTCCCGAGCAGTACTTC. It codes for CASSYSPSRPEQYF.

This chain's CDR3 is CASSTRWGGYTF. CDR3 bases: TGTGCCAGCAGCACTAGATGGGGTGGCTACACCTTC. The J gene is TRBJ1-2, the V gene TRBV5-8, with D hard to call. Trimming shortened V by 4 bases and J by 7 bases, and 11 bases separated the two germline ends. Germline assignment: CDR1 SGHTS and CDR2 YDEGEE. This CDR3 is 12 amino acids long.

This sequence joins TRBV30 and TRBJ1-5; D perhaps matches TRBD1 (5 bases). This CDR3 has 14 residues. The V gene's germline CDR1 is GTSNPN and CDR2 SVGIG (reference sequence). Trimming left V 8 bases short and J 7 bases short, with 21 bases between. In nucleotides, the CDR3 is TGTGCCGCCGGGAGTTGGGGGGTAAACCAGCCCCAGCATTTT. Translation gives CAAGSWGVNQPQHF.

This clonotype has only a few counts. The rearrangement uses TRBV2 and TRBJ2-3; 15 nucleotides line up with TRBD2. The length of the CDR3 is 16 residues. Per the germline V gene, CDR1 is SNHLY and CDR2 is FYNNEI. With 6 bases clipped from V and 4 bases from J, the junction kept 5 bases outside the gene matches. The CDR3 reads CASSWTSGGAADTQYF. The DNA for the CDR3 is TGTGCCAGCAGCTGGACTAGCGGGGGGGCTGCAGATACGCAGTATTTT.

V gene TRBV5-1 combines with J gene TRBJ2-1, with 13 bases fitting TRBD2. With 6 bases clipped from V and 8 bases from J, the junction kept 8 bases outside the gene matches. Germline V lookup: CDR1 SGHRS, CDR2 YFSETQ. The CDR3 sequence is 15 residues long. The CDR3: CASTIGLAGVHEQFF. Here the CDR3 DNA reads TGCGCCAGCACCATAGGACTAGCGGGAGTCCATGAGCAGTTCTTC.

The rearrangement uses TRBV10-3 and TRBJ2-1; D unclear. Trimming shortened V by 5 bases and J by 10 bases, and 18 bases separated the two germline ends. The CDR3 contains 14 residues. Germline V lookup: CDR1 ENHRY, CDR2 SYGVKD. CDR3 residues: CAISPRTSVVEQFF. CDR3 sequence (DNA): TGTGCCATCAGTCCACGGACGTCGGTGGTGGAGCAGTTCTTC.

The genes are TRBV29-1 and TRBJ1-3; D call uncertain. CDR1 and CDR2 (germline): SQVTM, ANQGSEA. V lost 1 base and J lost 0, with 10 bases in between. The CDR3 spans 15 residues. The CDR3 nucleotides are TGCAGCGTTGAAGGCGGTGTAAACTCTGGAAACACCATATATTTT. Its translation is CSVEGGVNSGNTIYF.

This clonotype has more than one count but fewer than ten. This chain links TRBV5-1 with TRBJ2-7; D is possibly TRBD2 (5 bases). V was cut by 0 bases and J by 3 bases, with 7 bases left in between. CDR1 and CDR2 (germline): SGHRS, YFSETQ. The CDR3 runs 13 residues. The CDR3 nucleotides are TGCGCCAGCAGCTTGGAAGCGGTCTACGAGCAGTACTTC. It encodes CASSLEAVYEQYF. Using reference TRBV5-1 and TRBJ2-7 for the parts outside the CDR3, the full variable domain is KAGVTQTPRYLIKTRGQQVTLSCSPISGHRSVSWYQQTPGQGLQFLFEYFSETQRNKGNFPGRFSGRQFSNSRSEMNVSTLELGDSALYLCASSLEAVYEQYFGPGTRLTVT.

In its sample, this clonotype was seen a few times. The chain employs TRBV7-9 and TRBJ2-1; TRBD1 or TRBD2 may be the D gene (5 bases each). With 1 base removed from V and 6 bases from J, the gap between germline ends came to 13 bases. Looked up from germline, CDR1 is SEHNR and CDR2 is FQNEAQ (reference sequence). The CDR3 is 15 amino acids. Written as DNA, the CDR3 is TGTGCCAGCAGCTTAGTTGGGGGACCTCTCAATGAGCAGTTCTTC. Its translation is CASSLVGGPLNEQFF.

The chain couples TRBV5-8 to TRBJ2-1; TRBD2 agrees at 7 bases. With 7 bases clipped from V and 5 bases from J, the junction kept 12 bases outside the gene matches. Looked up from germline, CDR1 is SGHTS and CDR2 is YDEGEE. This CDR3 is built from 15 residues. The CDR3 protein is CASGPGLLSNNEQFF. The DNA of the CDR3 is TGTGCCAGCGGCCCGGGACTACTTTCTAACAATGAGCAGTTCTTC.

This clonotype occurred a few times. The rearrangement uses TRBV6-1 and TRBJ1-2; D might be TRBD1 (5 bases). Germline loops: CDR1 MNHNS, CDR2 SASEGT. The CDR3 is 14 amino acids. The V gene lost 5 bases and the J gene lost 2 bases, with 12 bases spanning the gap. The CDR3 sequence: CASSTPGGNYGYTF. The CDR3 DNA reads as TGTGCCAGCAGTACCCCCGGGGGGAACTATGGCTACACCTTC.

This clonotype was seen many times. The chain carries TRBV10-3 and TRBJ1-2, with 10 bases lining up with TRBD1. Germline CDR1 reads ENHRY; CDR2 reads SYGVKD. The CDR3 length is 14 residues. V dropped 10 bases and J dropped 6; count of bases not matched to a gene: 11. The CDR3: CATRRQGARNGYTF. Here the CDR3 DNA reads TGTGCCACCAGAAGACAGGGGGCGAGAAATGGCTACACCTTC.

The chain employs TRBV4-1 and TRBJ1-2, with D possibly TRBD1 on 6 matching bases. The CDR3 spans 14 residues. The germline V and J ends were trimmed by 2 bases and 4 bases, with 11 bases remaining between them. The germline gives CDR1 MGHRA, CDR2 YSYEKL. The CDR3 sequence: CASSQFPGAYGYTF. CDR3 in DNA: TGCGCCAGCAGCCAATTCCCAGGGGCCTATGGCTACACCTTC.

This clonotype appeared many times. The V call is TRBV29-1, the J call TRBJ2-2, with TRBD2 identical over 7 bases. From germline, CDR1 is SQVTM and CDR2 ANQGSEA. The CDR3 runs to 17 residues. V dropped 5 bases and J dropped 3; count of bases not matched to a gene: 15. The CDR3 nucleotides are TGCAGCGTTTCGGTCTTCGGCGGGAGATCGTACACCGGGGAGCTGTTTTTT. Protein: CSVSVFGGRSYTGELFF.

The genes are TRBV25-1 and TRBJ2-5; 11 bases fit TRBD2. V gave up 3 bases and J gave up 3 bases; unmatched junction bases: 9. Germline V gene data show CDR1 as MGHDK and CDR2 as SYGVNS. CDR3 length: 17 amino acids. The CDR3 here is CASSDRRIAGGKETQYF. CDR3 sequence (DNA): TGTGCCAGCAGTGACAGAAGAATAGCGGGGGGGAAAGAGACCCAGTACTTC.

A few counts support this clonotype. The chain uses TRBV7-9 and TRBJ2-1; TRBD2 matches 9 bases. V gave up 5 bases and J gave up 6 bases; unmatched junction bases: 11. The germline CDR1 and CDR2 sequences are SEHNR and FQNEAQ (reference sequence). The CDR3 runs 16 residues. CDR3 sequence (DNA): TGTGCCAGCAGCCCGGGTATCAGCGGGAGGAGCAATGAGCAGTTCTTC. As protein: CASSPGISGRSNEQFF.

The table lists this clonotype with a few counts. This sequence joins TRBV5-4 and TRBJ1-4; D call uncertain. V was clipped by 0 bases and J by 12 bases, with 12 bases between them. The CDR3 is 13 residues long. Germline V gene lookup returns CDR1 SGHNT and CDR2 YYREEE (reference sequence). CDR3 sequence: CASSLAAGAELFF. In DNA, the CDR3 is TGTGCCAGCAGCTTGGCCGCTGGTGCGGAACTGTTTTTT. The variable domain in full, with the rest retrieved from reference TRBV5-4 and TRBJ1-4, is ETGVTQSPTHLIKTRGQQVTLRCSSQSGHNTVSWYQQALGQGPQFIFQYYREEENGRGNFPPRFSGLQFPNYSSELNVNALELDDSALYLCASSLAAGAELFFGSGTQLSVL.

This clonotype was detected only a few times. V gene TRBV11-2 combines with J gene TRBJ2-7; 8 bases match TRBD1. The CDR3 spans 14 residues. Germline lookup yields CDR1 SGHAT and CDR2 FQNNGV. V lost 7 bases and J lost 3; bases outside the gene matches: 8. The CDR3 spells CASTYDRGNYEQYF. CDR3 sequence (DNA): TGTGCCAGCACCTACGACAGGGGCAACTACGAGCAGTACTTC. Variable domain in full (rest from reference TRBV11-2 and TRBJ2-7): EAGVAQSPRYKIIEKRQSVAFWCNPISGHATLYWYQQILGQGPKLLIQFQNNGVVDDSQLPKDRFSAERLKGVDSTLKIQPAKLEDSAVYLCASTYDRGNYEQYFGPGTRLTVT.